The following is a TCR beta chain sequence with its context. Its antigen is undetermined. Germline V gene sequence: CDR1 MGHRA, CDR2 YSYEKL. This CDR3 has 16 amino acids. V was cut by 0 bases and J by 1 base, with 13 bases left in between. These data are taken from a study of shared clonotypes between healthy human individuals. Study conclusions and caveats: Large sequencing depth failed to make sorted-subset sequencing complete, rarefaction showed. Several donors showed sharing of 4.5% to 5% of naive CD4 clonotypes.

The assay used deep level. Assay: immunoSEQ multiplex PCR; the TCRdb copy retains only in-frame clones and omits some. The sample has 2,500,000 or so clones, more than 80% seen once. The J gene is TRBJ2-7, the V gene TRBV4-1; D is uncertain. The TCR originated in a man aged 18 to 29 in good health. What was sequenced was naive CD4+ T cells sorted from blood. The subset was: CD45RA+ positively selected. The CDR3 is CASSQDWGLQSYEQYF. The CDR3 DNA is TGCGCCAGCAGCCAAGATTGGGGTTTGCAGTCCTACGAGCAGTACTTC.